What follows describes a single T cell receptor beta chain. The antigen is undetermined. This record comes from a study of shared clonotypes between healthy human individuals. Study overall: The people who gave samples were a couple of women and three men aged 18 to 49. Study results and caveats: Several donors held about 5% of naive CD4 clonotypes in common. Researchers sampled only blood; tissue repertoires likely differ.

The germline CDR1 and CDR2 sequences are SGHTA and FQGNSA. V lost 4 bases and J 0 bases, leaving 7 bases between the germline ends. The CDR3 runs 15 residues. Methods used by the authors: Filtering differed because ImmunoSEQ produced junction-only sequences that carried no quality scores. Clones were sequenced by immunoSEQ multiplex PCR, and TCRdb holds only the in-frame ones, with some missing. D and trimming were read from the DNA, whereas the V and J calls and clone size are those reported in that table. The sample records fewer than 1.8 million clones, about 98.5% being singletons. The chain joins TRBV7-2 to TRBJ2-6; D gene unclear. Sequenced material: naive CD4+ T cells sorted from blood. Subset reported: CD45RA+ positively selected. This TCR was recovered from a man aged 30 to 39 in good health. The CDR3 nucleotides are TGTGCCAGCAGCTCGTCAGTCTCTGGGGCCAACGTCCTGACTTTC. It codes for CASSSSVSGANVLTF.